This T cell receptor (beta chain) comes out of a study of T-cell reconstitution after alpha-beta-depleted transplantation in children. Construction of the TCRbeta library involved unique molecular identifiers. A single record per CDR3 protein comes from TCRdb applying MiXCR to the PCR reads. This sample carries 450,000 to 550,000 distinct CDR3 sequences, over 9.5% of them seen once, and the ten largest clones take 13% to 15%. General study findings and limits: The origin of high day-60 TCRbeta diversity in some patients lay in surviving recipient T cells and thymic progenitors. Several hundred expanded graft clones reportedly gave rise to the alpha-beta T cells present about two months after transplant. A year had passed since transplant, and T-cell counts and diversity by then came mostly from newly produced T cells.

This CDR3 is built from 15 residues. CDR1 and CDR2 (germline): DFQATT, SNEGSKA (reference sequence). V was clipped by 0 bases and J by 9 bases; unmatched bases: 8. This clonotype was observed a handful of times. Its antigen is unknown. This TCR derives from a female patient aged 2-10 years who had a stem cell transplant for aplastic anemia, so the T cells may come from the graft donor. The genes are TRBV20-1 and TRBJ2-1, with 10 bases matching TRBD2. The sequenced sample was PBMCs, mostly from graft donor cells, obtained 180 days after TCRalphabeta/CD19-depleted stem cell transplant. The CDR3 nucleotides read TGCAGTGCTAGAGATACCGGGACTAGCGTAATTGAGCAGTTCTTC. It is translated as CSARDTGTSVIEQFF.